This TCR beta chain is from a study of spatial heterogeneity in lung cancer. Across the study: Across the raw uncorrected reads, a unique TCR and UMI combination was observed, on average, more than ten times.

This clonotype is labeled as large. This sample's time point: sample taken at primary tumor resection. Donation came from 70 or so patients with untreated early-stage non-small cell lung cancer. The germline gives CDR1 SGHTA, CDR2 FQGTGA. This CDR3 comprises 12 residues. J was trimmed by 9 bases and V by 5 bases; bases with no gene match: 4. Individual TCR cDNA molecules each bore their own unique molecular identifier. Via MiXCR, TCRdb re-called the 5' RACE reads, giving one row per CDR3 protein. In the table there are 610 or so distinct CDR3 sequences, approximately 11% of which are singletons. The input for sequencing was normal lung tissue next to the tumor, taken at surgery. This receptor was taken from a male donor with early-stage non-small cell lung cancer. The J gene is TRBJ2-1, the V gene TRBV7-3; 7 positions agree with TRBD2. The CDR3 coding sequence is TGTGCCAGCAGCGCGGGAGCCGGTGAGCAGTTCTTC. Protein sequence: CASSAGAGEQFF.